These T cell receptor beta chains were read from a single sample in a study of blood T cell repertoires in COVID-19. TCRdb's table, derived via immunoSEQ multiplex PCR, lists solely in-frame clones and lacks some. The sample contains 85,000 to 120,000 clones, over 70% of which appear only once. The sample consisted of peripheral blood. These receptors came from a human donor with acute or convalescent COVID-19. The donor label of this sample is uncertain. Each CDR3 is given with its conserved first and last residue. The size of a clone is reported for some rows only, either as once, few or many, or as a class for expanded clones.

TRBV28	.	TRBJ2-7	CASSLPGGRHYEQYF
TRBV5-1	.	TRBJ1-4	CASSLAGTGTEKLFF
TRBV3-1/TRBV3-2	.	TRBJ2-3	CASSQLRLAGGVTDTQYF
TRBV14	few	TRBJ1-4	CASSQTGGTNEKLFF
TRBV11-2	few	TRBJ2-5	CASSQTGQETQYF
TRBV24-1	.	TRBJ2-3	CATSDRGSLDTQYF
TRBV20-1	few	TRBJ2-2	CRSSTGELFF
TRBV11-2	.	TRBJ1-3	CASSTYRDTGNTIYF
TRBV4-2	.	TRBJ1-2	CASSQDPAGARESGYTF
TRBV7-9	once	TRBJ1-2	CASSPRINGANYGYTF
TRBV24-1	many	TRBJ2-2	CATSLQGLGELFF
TRBV5-8	.	TRBJ1-5	CASSFRSESNQPQHF
TRBV20-1	.	TRBJ1-1	CSASPGQGVRGTEAFF
TRBV19	.	TRBJ1-5	CASSKAGLGGNQPQHF
TRBV20-1	.	TRBJ2-7	CSASSTGVEQYF
TRBV6-5	.	TRBJ1-5	CASSRDRVSQPQHF
TRBV9	.	TRBJ1-2	CASSQSAGGYGYTF
TRBV6-5	.	TRBJ2-1	CASSSSGGSYNEQFF
TRBV11-2	.	TRBJ2-3	CASSLGLISTDTQYF
TRBV5-5	few	TRBJ1-2	CASSLTGAGRGSYGYTF